This TCR beta chain came from a study of blood T cell repertoires in COVID-19. Study summary: Sites across the United States, Italy and Spain contributed samples from acute and convalescent COVID-19. T cells, B-cell-depleted T cells, or PBMCs provided the cDNA or gDNA that served as material.

How the authors handled the data: Reference gene primers were amplified, and this amplification served to estimate nucleated cell counts. Using immunoSEQ multiplex PCR, the repertoire was profiled, and TCRdb retains in-frame clones only, with some absent. V and J calls and clone size come straight from that table; D and trimming were deduced from the DNA. The sample consists of 200,000 to 250,000 clones, approximately 86% of them appearing once. The source is a woman aged 25-40 years who had recovered from COVID-19. Specimen: peripheral blood.

Here the CDR3 DNA reads TGTGCCAGCAGCTCCTGGACTAACACCGGGGAGCTGTTTTTT. Its translation: CASSSWTNTGELFF. This chain links TRBV7-2 with TRBJ2-2; a weak D match, TRBD2 (5 bases). V lost 4 bases and J 2 bases, leaving 8 bases between the germline ends. This CDR3 has 14 residues. Germline V gene sequence: CDR1 SGHTA, CDR2 FQGNSA.